Below, 26 T cell receptor beta chains from the same sample are listed, as sequenced in a study of blood T cell repertoires in COVID-19. Generated by immunoSEQ multiplex PCR, the TCRdb table keeps only in-frame clones and is missing some. Found here are about 70,000 clones, around 90% of them singletons; the top ten hold 2% to 2.5%. The material sequenced was peripheral blood. The source of these receptors is a human donor in a cohort sampled during active COVID-19.

CDR3: CASSSSSDSRNQPQHF. The CDR3 DNA sequence: TGTGCCAGCAGTTCGTCCTCCGACAGCCGCAATCAGCCCCAGCATTTT. The V and J genes are TRBV2 and TRBJ1-5, with D possibly matching TRBD1 (5 bases). CDR1 SNHLY and CDR2 FYNNEI come from the germline V gene. V was trimmed by 5 bases and J by 2 bases, leaving 16 bases between them. The CDR3 has 16 residues. Supplemented by reference TRBV2 and TRBJ1-5, the full variable domain reads EPEVTQTPSHQVTQMGQEVILRCVPISNHLYFYWYRQILGQKVEFLVSFYNNEISEKSEIFDDQFSVERPDGSNFTLKIRSTKLEDSAMYFCASSSSSDSRNQPQHFGDGTRLSIL.

The chain links TRBV27 to TRBJ1-5; no clear D. Trimming removed 2 bases at V and 2 bases at J, with 4 bases between. The CDR3 loop spans 13 amino acids. CDR1 and CDR2 from the germline V gene are MNHEY and SMNVEV (reference sequence). CDR3 sequence: CASSLTGNQPQHF. In DNA, the CDR3 is TGTGCCAGCAGTTTAACGGGCAATCAGCCCCAGCATTTT.

V gene TRBV7-9 combines with J gene TRBJ2-6; tentative D call: TRBD1 (6 bases). V lost 4 bases and J 13 bases, leaving 11 bases between the germline ends. The V gene's germline CDR1 is SEHNR and CDR2 FQNEAQ (reference sequence). The CDR3 is made up of 12 amino acids. The CDR3 nucleotides read TGTGCCAGCAGCTCACAGGGAGTGGTCCTGACTTTC. It yields the protein CASSSQGVVLTF.

The chain links TRBV5-1 to TRBJ1-3; D gene unclear. Trimming left V 0 bases short and J 1 base short, with 8 bases between. This CDR3 has 15 residues. Germline lookup yields CDR1 SGHRS and CDR2 YFSETQ. CDR3 region: CASSLGGGSGNTIYF. The CDR3, as DNA: TGCGCCAGCAGCTTGGGAGGAGGGTCTGGAAACACCATATATTTT. The whole variable domain, filled in from reference TRBV5-1 and TRBJ1-3, reads KAGVTQTPRYLIKTRGQQVTLSCSPISGHRSVSWYQQTPGQGLQFLFEYFSETQRNKGNFPGRFSGRQFSNSRSEMNVSTLELGDSALYLCASSLGGGSGNTIYFGEGSWLTVV.

The rearrangement uses TRBV11-2 and TRBJ2-2; possible D gene TRBD2, 6 bases. CDR1 and CDR2 (germline): SGHAT, FQNNGV. Trimming removed 5 bases at V and 0 bases at J, with 13 bases between. The CDR3 extends over 16 amino acids. CDR3 DNA sequence: TGTGCCAGCAGCCCCCTGGCTAGCGCGAACACCGGGGAGCTGTTTTTT. Its protein is CASSPLASANTGELFF.

This chain connects TRBV28 to TRBJ1-1; 7 bases line up with TRBD1. The CDR3 extends over 15 amino acids. Germline values: CDR1 MDHEN, CDR2 SYDVKM. Trimming removed 4 bases from V and 10 bases from J; junction bases left unmatched: 15. Written as DNA, the CDR3 is TGTGCCAGCAGTTCGGATTCCAGGGGGTTTATTCGAGCTTTCTTT. Amino acids: CASSSDSRGFIRAFF.

This clone came up a few times. The chain is built from TRBV5-6 and TRBJ2-7, with D possibly being TRBD2 (5 bases). V gave up 7 bases and J gave up 3 bases, with 17 bases separating them. CDR1 SGHDT and CDR2 YYEEEE come from the germline V gene. This CDR3 comprises 14 residues. The CDR3 loop is CASFMRALRYEQYF. CDR3 DNA sequence: TGTGCCAGCTTCATGAGGGCCCTTCGCTACGAGCAGTACTTC.

The CDR3 DNA reads TGTGCCAGCAGCTTGAGGTCGGGAACTAACACCGGGGAGCTGTTTTTT. This translates into CASSLRSGTNTGELFF. The chain carries TRBV5-5 and TRBJ2-2; D is possibly TRBD2 (5 bases). V dropped 1 base and J dropped 2 bases, with 12 bases sitting between them. The CDR3 has 16 residues. CDR1 and CDR2 from the germline V gene are SGHKS and YYEKEE (reference sequence).

The chain employs TRBV12-3 or TRBV12-4 and TRBJ1-2; TRBD1 aligns across 8 bases. The CDR3 length is 12 residues. J lost 8 bases, V lost 6 bases, and 5 bases had no gene match. This CDR3 is CASRADRVGYTF. CDR3 DNA sequence: TGTGCCAGCAGAGCGGACAGGGTCGGCTACACCTTC.

The V gene is TRBV28, the J gene TRBJ1-1; D uncertain. Trimming removed 3 bases from V and 1 base from J, with 15 bases in between. Germline V gene sequence: CDR1 MDHEN, CDR2 SYDVKM. This CDR3 comprises 16 residues. The CDR3 sequence is CASSFQSPGGNTEAFF. DNA for the CDR3: TGTGCCAGCAGTTTTCAGTCCCCTGGTGGGAACACTGAAGCTTTCTTT.

The chain joins TRBV28 to TRBJ1-2; a weak D match, TRBD1 (5 bases). CDR3 size: 12 residues. Trimming took 8 bases from V and 8 from J, leaving 15 bases between them. Germline CDR1 and CDR2: MDHEN and SYDVKM. CDR3 sequence: CASGQGGVGYTF. The CDR3 nucleotides are TGTGCCAGCGGCCAAGGAGGGGTCGGCTACACCTTC.

The gene calls are TRBV5-1 and TRBJ1-1, with D hard to call. CDR3 length equals 14 residues. V gave up 0 bases and J gave up 7 bases, with 13 bases separating them. Germline V lookup: CDR1 SGHRS, CDR2 YFSETQ. CDR3 region: CASSLAGGWSEAFF. In DNA, the CDR3 is TGCGCCAGCAGCTTGGCAGGCGGGTGGAGTGAAGCTTTCTTT.

This clone has only a few counts. The chain combines TRBV11-3 with TRBJ2-1; tentatively, D is TRBD2 (6 bases). This CDR3 is built from 16 residues. Trimming removed 0 bases from V and 6 bases from J, with 15 bases in between. Germline V gives CDR1 SGHNT, CDR2 YENEEA. Written as DNA, the CDR3 is TGTGCCAGCAGCTTAGATCGGGGGACGAACATCAATGAGCAGTTCTTC. Translation: CASSLDRGTNINEQFF.

This clone was counted a single time. The V gene is TRBV11-2, the J gene TRBJ2-1; 8 nucleotides match TRBD2. This CDR3 comprises 15 residues. J was trimmed by 2 bases and V by 2 bases; bases with no gene match: 2. Germline V CDR1 and CDR2: SGHAT, FQNNGV. CDR3 protein: CASSLYGGAYNEQFF. CDR3 DNA sequence: TGTGCCAGCAGCTTATACGGGGGGGCCTACAATGAGCAGTTCTTC.

V usage is TRBV10-3 and J usage is TRBJ1-1; no firm D call. Germline V CDR1 and CDR2: ENHRY, SYGVKD. The germline V and J ends were trimmed by 2 bases and 1 base, with 8 bases remaining between them. The CDR3 is 14 residues long. The CDR3 DNA is TGTGCCATCAGTGAGGAAGGAGAGAACACTGAAGCTTTCTTT. This gives the protein CAISEEGENTEAFF.

This chain connects TRBV19 to TRBJ2-3; D might be TRBD2 (5 bases). The CDR3 has 14 residues. Germline V CDR1 and CDR2: LNHDA, SQIVND (reference sequence). The V end was cut by 5 bases, the J end by 3 bases, with 12 bases between. CDR3 sequence: CASSLGGWTDTQYF. The CDR3 nucleotides read TGTGCCAGTAGTCTCGGCGGGTGGACAGATACGCAGTATTTT. The whole variable domain, filled in from reference TRBV19 and TRBJ2-3, reads DGGITQSPKYLFRKEGQNVTLSCEQNLNHDAMYWYRQDPGQGLRLIYYSQIVNDFQKGDIAEGYSVSREKKESFPLTVTSAQKNPTAFYLCASSLGGWTDTQYFGPGTRLTVL.

This clone was picked up one time. The chain links TRBV7-2 to TRBJ2-3; 9 bases are shared with TRBD2. The germline gives CDR1 SGHTA, CDR2 FQGNSA. The CDR3 has 17 residues. The V and J ends lost 3 bases and 5 bases, in that order; junction bases with no gene match: 12. The CDR3 loop is CASSLLGSGSGRDTQYF. CDR3 nucleotide sequence: TGTGCCAGCAGCTTGCTGGGTAGCGGGAGCGGTAGAGATACGCAGTATTTT.

Notes on this clone: It is unclear where the CDR3 begins or ends on the DNA, so no DNA is shown, and the CDR3 is as TCRdb lists it. The rearrangement uses TRBV1 and TRBJ2-1; TRBD2 is the table's D call and was not checked against the DNA. TRBV1 is annotated as a pseudogene. The CDR3 region is 17 residues in length, termini included. The CDR3: CTSWEFGSGITRDEQFF.

This chain uses TRBV6-5 with TRBJ2-7; 7 nucleotides align to TRBD2. Germline-derived CDR1 and CDR2 are MNHEY and SVGAGI. Losses at the gene ends were 4 bases for V and 2 bases for J; bases not matched to a gene: 8. The CDR3 totals 15 residues. The CDR3 DNA follows: TGTGCCAGCAGTTGGACCGGGACTAAGACCTACGAGCAGTACTTC. Translation gives CASSWTGTKTYEQYF.

The chain combines TRBV27 with TRBJ1-3, with a weak D call TRBD1 (6 bases). V was clipped by 2 bases and J by 2 bases, with 16 bases between them. Germline V gene data show CDR1 as MNHEY and CDR2 as SMNVEV (reference sequence). The length of the CDR3 is 17 residues. This chain's CDR3 is CASSLERGGLTGNTIYF. The CDR3 DNA is TGTGCCAGCAGTTTAGAGCGAGGGGGTCTAACTGGAAACACCATATATTTT.

The chain combines TRBV24-1 with TRBJ2-2; D is unresolved. This CDR3 has 14 amino acids. CDR1 and CDR2 from the germline V gene are KGHDR and SFDVKD. V was clipped by 7 bases and J by 3 bases, with 11 bases between them. The CDR3 DNA is TGTGCCACCAGGACACCCTCGGACACCGGGGAGCTGTTTTTT. It yields the protein CATRTPSDTGELFF.

The J gene is TRBJ2-3, the V gene TRBV9; 11 bases match TRBD2. The V gene end was trimmed by 3 bases and the J gene end by 5 bases; junction bases not matched to a gene: 5. Germline CDR1 SGDLS, CDR2 YYNGEE. CDR3 size: 15 residues. The CDR3 DNA sequence: TGTGCCAGCAGCGCGGGACTAGCGGAGTTAGATACGCAGTATTTT. It yields the protein CASSAGLAELDTQYF. Full variable domain (outside the CDR3, taken from reference TRBV9 and TRBJ2-3): DSGVTQTPKHLITATGQRVTLRCSPRSGDLSVYWYQQSLDQGLQFLIQYYNGEERAKGNILERFSAQQFPDLHSELNLSSLELGDSALYFCASSAGLAELDTQYFGPGTRLTVL.

The chain's CDR3 is CASSLTDTSTDTQYF. The CDR3 bases are TGTGCCAGCAGCCTGACAGATACTAGCACAGATACGCAGTATTTT. The chain joins TRBV9 to TRBJ2-3; D is possibly TRBD1 (5 bases). The ends were cut back, 4 bases at V and 0 bases at J, with 12 bases in the middle. There are 15 residues in the CDR3. In germline, CDR1 is SGDLS, CDR2 YYNGEE.

This clone has a handful of counts. The chain links TRBV18 to TRBJ2-3; no clear D gene. In germline, CDR1 is KGHSH, CDR2 LQKENI. The CDR3 has 13 amino acids. The V end lost 3 bases, the J end lost 4 bases, and 8 bases lay between the germline ends. As DNA, the CDR3 is TGTGCCAGCTCACCTCCTGTCGCAGATACGCAGTATTTT. Protein: CASSPPVADTQYF.

This chain uses TRBV19 with TRBJ1-3; 8 positions match TRBD1. Trimming cost V 6 bases and J 0 bases; bases outside gene matches: 4. This CDR3 is 15 amino acids long. CDR1 is LNHDA, CDR2 SQIVND, per germline (reference sequence). CDR3 bases: TGTGCCAGTAGATACGGGACAGGCTCTGGAAACACCATATATTTT. Translation gives CASRYGTGSGNTIYF.

The V call is TRBV6-2 or TRBV6-3, the J call TRBJ2-1, with 9 bases lining up with TRBD2. CDR1 MNHEY and CDR2 SVGEGT come from the germline V gene. This CDR3 has 15 amino acids. With V trimmed by 6 bases and J by 3 bases, 6 bases remained unmatched. The CDR3 nucleotides are TGTGCCAGCAGCCTAACTAGCGGGCTCTACAATGAGCAGTTCTTC. Translating gives CASSLTSGLYNEQFF.